This entry lists 29 T cell receptor beta chains sequenced from one sample in a study of cytomegalovirus exposure and HLA in healthy donors. Both 60 Vbeta primers and 13 Jbeta primers went into the PCR. The data were produced by immunoSEQ multiplex PCR, yet TCRdb's version contains in-frame clones alone and is incomplete. The repertoire holds 90,000 or so clones, with roughly 73% as singletons. Sequencing input: PBMCs. These receptors all stem from a male donor in good health and CMV-seropositive.

This chain joins TRBV19 and TRBJ1-5, with 7 bases identical to TRBD1. The V gene's germline CDR1 is LNHDA and CDR2 SQIVND (reference sequence). This CDR3 has 14 amino acids. Trimming removed 8 bases from V and 4 bases from J; junction bases left unmatched: 8. CDR3 coding DNA: TGTGCCAGTGCGGCGACAGGGCCAAATCAGCCCCAGCATTTT. It specifies CASAATGPNQPQHF. Based on the CDR3 plus reference TRBV19 and TRBJ1-5, the full variable domain is DGGITQSPKYLFRKEGQNVTLSCEQNLNHDAMYWYRQDPGQGLRLIYYSQIVNDFQKGDIAEGYSVSREKKESFPLTVTSAQKNPTAFYLCASAATGPNQPQHFGDGTRLSIL.

This clone was found once. The chain carries TRBV29-1 and TRBJ1-2; 9 bases map to TRBD1. Germline CDR1 is SQVTM and CDR2 is ANQGSEA. Trimming took 8 bases from V and 4 from J; bases not matched to a gene: 11. The CDR3 loop spans 14 amino acids. In DNA, the CDR3 is TGCAGCTCATACGAAGGGACAGGGTTCTATGGCTACACCTTC. It encodes CSSYEGTGFYGYTF.

V usage is TRBV19 and J usage is TRBJ1-1; 7 positions match TRBD1. The V and J ends lost 9 bases and 5 bases, in that order; junction bases with no gene match: 9. Looked up from germline, CDR1 is LNHDA and CDR2 is SQIVND (reference sequence). There are 13 residues in the CDR3. The CDR3 spells CASTDRVWTEAFF. The CDR3 DNA reads TGTGCCAGCACAGACAGGGTCTGGACTGAAGCTTTCTTT.

The chain is built from TRBV27 and TRBJ2-7, with TRBD2 matching 9 bases. Germline CDR1 reads MNHEY; CDR2 reads SMNVEV (reference sequence). V was clipped by 5 bases and J by 5 bases; unmatched bases: 13. This CDR3 has 16 residues. This CDR3 reads CASSPLQAGGGHEQYF. In DNA, the CDR3 is TGTGCCAGCAGTCCCCTTCAAGCGGGAGGAGGCCACGAGCAGTACTTC.

This chain connects TRBV7-9 to TRBJ1-2, with D unresolved. Trimming took off 1 base at V and 8 bases at J, with 11 bases between the two ends. The CDR3 length is 13 residues. The germline V gene has CDR1 SEHNR and CDR2 FQNEAQ (reference sequence). The CDR3 here is CASSLVGARGYTF. The CDR3 nucleotides are TGTGCCAGCAGCTTAGTGGGTGCGCGGGGCTACACCTTC.

The rearrangement uses TRBV29-1 and TRBJ1-1; tentative D call: TRBD1 (6 bases). Trimming stripped 4 bases from V and 2 bases from J, with 14 bases between. The V gene's germline CDR1 is SQVTM and CDR2 ANQGSEA. The length of the CDR3 is 14 residues. The CDR3 loop reads CSVGRTVVNTEAFF. In nucleotides, the CDR3 is TGCAGCGTTGGCAGGACAGTGGTAAACACTGAAGCTTTCTTT.

This clone has a single count. The chain recombines TRBV4-2 with TRBJ1-2; 7 bases agree with TRBD1. V shed 7 bases, J shed 2 bases, and the junction held 25 bases outside the gene matches. The CDR3 length is 20 residues. Germline-derived CDR1 and CDR2 are LGHNA and YNFKEQ. The DNA for the CDR3 is TGTGCCAGCATGCCAGATACGGGACAGACGAGCATTCCCACCAACTATGGCTACACCTTC. Translating it yields CASMPDTGQTSIPTNYGYTF.

This sequence joins TRBV27 and TRBJ2-3, with 8 bases lining up with TRBD2. Germline assignment: CDR1 MNHEY and CDR2 SMNVEV (reference sequence). The CDR3 runs 13 residues. V shed 7 bases and J 6 bases; nucleotides not matched to a gene: 6. Here the CDR3 DNA reads TGTGCCAGCAAACCTACGGGAGGGGATACGCAGTATTTT. Amino acid sequence: CASKPTGGDTQYF.

The chain couples TRBV6-5 to TRBJ1-1; D is unclear. In germline, CDR1 is MNHEY, CDR2 SVGAGI. The CDR3 runs to 14 residues. V was shortened by 6 bases and J by 3 bases, with 14 bases between the two germline ends. CDR3 DNA: TGTGCCAGCAGACGAGACTCGGTAGACACTGAAGCTTTCTTT. It yields the protein CASRRDSVDTEAFF.

V gene TRBV5-1 combines with J gene TRBJ2-7; TRBD2 aligns across 10 bases. Trimming took 0 bases from V and 6 from J; bases not matched to a gene: 6. The CDR3 has 15 amino acids. CDR1 and CDR2 from the germline V gene are SGHRS and YFSETQ. The CDR3 nucleotides are TGCGCCAGCAGCTTGGGGGCAGCGGGAGGGCCCGAGCAGTACTTC. Protein product: CASSLGAAGGPEQYF. The full variable domain, completed using reference TRBV5-1 and TRBJ2-7, is KAGVTQTPRYLIKTRGQQVTLSCSPISGHRSVSWYQQTPGQGLQFLFEYFSETQRNKGNFPGRFSGRQFSNSRSEMNVSTLELGDSALYLCASSLGAAGGPEQYFGPGTRLTVT.

The chain joins TRBV27 to TRBJ1-2; D is ambiguous. The CDR3 has 13 residues. Germline CDR1 reads MNHEY; CDR2 reads SMNVEV (reference sequence). V was shortened by 8 bases and J by 8 bases, with 18 bases between the two germline ends. Here the CDR3 DNA reads TGTGCCAGCTCCCCCAGAGGGAATATGGGCTACACCTTC. Translating it yields CASSPRGNMGYTF.

This clone showed up just a few times. This sequence joins TRBV6-5 and TRBJ2-7; TRBD2 might be the D (5 bases). V was shortened by 4 bases and J by 3 bases, with 10 bases between the two germline ends. The CDR3 consists of 13 residues. Germline lookup yields CDR1 MNHEY and CDR2 SVGAGI. The CDR3 coding sequence is TGTGCCAGCAGTTTGGCGGGCGGCTACGAGCAGTACTTC. It translates to CASSLAGGYEQYF.

This chain connects TRBV5-4 to TRBJ1-2; D remains ambiguous. CDR1 SGHNT and CDR2 YYREEE come from the germline V gene (reference sequence). CDR3 length: 14 amino acids. Trimming cost V 2 bases and J 10 bases, with 18 bases left between them. The CDR3 loop is CASSFLVRNSAYTF. CDR3 DNA: TGTGCCAGCAGCTTTCTGGTGAGAAATTCCGCCTACACCTTC.

The chain links TRBV6-6 to TRBJ1-5; weak D call: TRBD1 (6 bases). The CDR3 is 15 amino acids. The V gene's germline CDR1 is MNHNY and CDR2 SVGAGI (reference sequence). V was cut by 7 bases and J by 0 bases, with 13 bases left in between. CDR3 sequence reads: CASTPTGNSNQPQHF. CDR3 DNA: TGTGCCAGCACCCCGACAGGTAATAGCAATCAGCCCCAGCATTTT.

V gene TRBV27 combines with J gene TRBJ1-2; D gene ambiguous. V was clipped by 6 bases and J by 3 bases, with 11 bases between them. CDR3 length: 13 amino acids. Looked up from germline, CDR1 is MNHEY and CDR2 is SMNVEV (reference sequence). The CDR3 here is CASSFRRDYGYTF. The CDR3 DNA sequence: TGTGCCAGCAGCTTTCGACGGGACTATGGCTACACCTTC.

The rearrangement joins TRBV2 to TRBJ2-5; TRBD1 agrees at 10 bases. The tail of the sequence fits TRBJ2-7 better, so the J call may be wrong. Germline CDR1 and CDR2: SNHLY and FYNNEI. The CDR3 is 17 residues long. Here the CDR3 DNA reads TGTGCCAGCGGACATTCTCACCGGGACAGGGGAACCTACGAGCAGTACTTC. Translated: CASGHSHRDRGTYEQYF.

The chain links TRBV29-1 to TRBJ2-2; 8 bases are shared with TRBD1. Trimming took 4 bases from V and 5 from J; bases not matched to a gene: 6. Looked up from germline, CDR1 is SQVTM and CDR2 is ANQGSEA. The CDR3 loop spans 14 amino acids. CDR3 in DNA: TGCAGCGTTGGCGGACAGGGACGAACCGGGGAGCTGTTTTTT. Residues: CSVGGQGRTGELFF.

The V call is TRBV19, the J call TRBJ1-1; the D gene is possibly TRBD1 (5 bases). Trimming cost V 1 base and J 1 base, with 13 bases left between them. This CDR3 spans 16 amino acids. Germline loops: CDR1 LNHDA, CDR2 SQIVND (reference sequence). Written as DNA, the CDR3 is TGTGCCAGTAGTATAGGTTGGTTCGGACAGAACACTGAAGCTTTCTTT. Translated, it gives CASSIGWFGQNTEAFF.

V usage is TRBV28 and J usage is TRBJ2-7; a weak D match, TRBD2 (6 bases). The CDR3 totals 14 residues. In germline, CDR1 is MDHEN, CDR2 SYDVKM. Trimming took 3 bases from V and 4 from J, leaving 13 bases between them. CDR3 nucleotides: TGTGCCAGCAGTTTCCCCGGGGGAGTTTACGAGCAGTACTTC. Amino acids: CASSFPGGVYEQYF.

The chain couples TRBV30 to TRBJ1-1, with 7 bases identical to TRBD1. The CDR3 runs to 13 residues. With V trimmed by 4 bases and J by 10 bases, 12 bases remained unmatched. Germline CDR1 is GTSNPN and CDR2 is SVGIG (reference sequence). The CDR3 region has the DNA TGTGCCTGGACCCAGGAACAGGGGTCGGGAGCTTTCTTT. Amino acids: CAWTQEQGSGAFF. The full variable domain, rest sourced from reference TRBV30 and TRBJ1-1, is SQTIHQWPATLVQPVGSPLSLECTVEGTSNPNLYWYRQAAGRGLQLLFYSVGIGQISSEVPQNLSASRPQDRQFILSSKKLLLSDSGFYLCAWTQEQGSGAFFGQGTRLTVV.

This clone was counted a few times. The CDR3 DNA follows: TGTGCCAGCAGTCCCGCCGGGACTAGCGGGAAGGAGACCCAGTACTTC. Encoded protein: CASSPAGTSGKETQYF. The chain combines TRBV27 with TRBJ2-5, with TRBD2 matching over 13 bases. The germline V gene has CDR1 MNHEY and CDR2 SMNVEV (reference sequence). CDR3 length equals 16 residues. The J segment lost 5 bases and the V segment lost 5 bases, leaving 8 bases of the junction unmatched.

The chain combines TRBV5-1 with TRBJ2-3; 7 nucleotides line up with TRBD2. Germline values: CDR1 SGHRS, CDR2 YFSETQ. Trimming cost V 5 bases and J 6 bases; bases outside gene matches: 3. The CDR3 has 12 residues. The CDR3 DNA reads as TGCGCCAGCAGATACGGGGGGGATACGCAGTATTTT. Translated, it gives CASRYGGDTQYF.

The chain joins TRBV1 to TRBJ2-1; the listed D gene, TRBD2, was not tested against the DNA. TRBV1 is a pseudogene. The CDR3 sequence is 20 residues long. The CDR3 nucleotides read TGCACCAGCAGCCAATCCCTCGAGGAAGGCTGTACTAGCAACCACAATGAGCAGTTCTTC. As protein: CTSSQSLEEGCTSNHNEQFF.

The chain combines TRBV5-1 with TRBJ2-5; the match to TRBD1 covers 8 bases. This CDR3 comprises 15 residues. Trimming at V came to 4 bases and at J to 4 bases, leaving 9 bases not matched to a gene. Germline-derived CDR1 and CDR2 are SGHRS and YFSETQ. CDR3: CASSLGQVRGETQYF. The CDR3 DNA reads as TGCGCCAGCAGCCTGGGACAGGTACGCGGAGAGACCCAGTACTTC.

The V call is TRBV29-1, the J call TRBJ1-3, with TRBD1 identical over 9 bases. CDR1 and CDR2 from the germline V gene are SQVTM and ANQGSEA. CDR3 length equals 13 residues. V was clipped by 6 bases and J by 2 bases; unmatched bases: 2. The CDR3 coding sequence is TGCAGCGTGCGACAGGGGGCTGGAAACACCATATATTTT. Its protein product is CSVRQGAGNTIYF. The full variable domain, in which reference TRBV29-1 and TRBJ1-3 provide the parts outside the CDR3, is SAVISQKPSRDICQRGTSLTIQCQVDSQVTMMFWYRQQPGQSLTLIATANQGSEATYESGFVIDKFPISRPNLTFSTLTVSNMSPEDSSIYLCSVRQGAGNTIYFGEGSWLTVV.

This clone was picked up one time. The V gene is TRBV29-1, the J gene TRBJ2-7; D gene unclear. The germline gives CDR1 SQVTM, CDR2 ANQGSEA. There are 12 residues in the CDR3. The V gene lost 4 bases and the J gene lost 0 bases, with 7 bases spanning the gap. In DNA, the CDR3 is TGCAGCGTTGGATACAGCTCCTACGAGCAGTACTTC. Translating it yields CSVGYSSYEQYF.

The chain couples TRBV7-8 to TRBJ1-4; D possibly corresponds to TRBD1 (6 bases). Trimming removed 1 base at V and 8 bases at J, with 23 bases between. This CDR3 spans 18 amino acids. Per germline, CDR1 SGHVS and CDR2 FQNEAQ. CDR3 DNA: TGTGCCAGCAGCTTAGATAGGACTGGGGGCAGGGGTAGGGAAAAACTGTTTTTT. Translating gives CASSLDRTGGRGREKLFF.

This chain links TRBV25-1 with TRBJ2-7; weak D call: TRBD2 (6 bases). The germline CDR1 and CDR2 sequences are MGHDK and SYGVNS. CDR3 length equals 15 residues. Trimming took 5 bases from V and 0 from J, leaving 14 bases between them. This CDR3 reads CASSPRGRPSYEQYF. CDR3 sequence (DNA): TGTGCCAGCAGTCCCCGGGGGAGGCCCTCCTACGAGCAGTACTTC.

This clone was counted once. This sequence joins TRBV5-1 and TRBJ2-2; the D gene is possibly TRBD2 (6 bases). The CDR3 length is 17 residues. Germline-derived CDR1 and CDR2 are SGHRS and YFSETQ. Trimming removed 4 bases at V and 4 bases at J, with 20 bases between. CDR3 DNA sequence: TGCGCCAGCAGCAGTGTTCAGGGAGGCCCGGCCACCGGGGAGCTGTTTTTT. Translated: CASSSVQGGPATGELFF.